These T cell receptor beta chains were read from a single sample in a study of T cell responses to AZD1222 COVID-19 vaccine. The protocol was immunoSEQ multiplex PCR, while the TCRdb copy is restricted to in-frame clones and leaves out a portion. Among tens of thousands of clones, 90% were seen once, and the ten largest hold over 35%. This specimen consisted of peripheral blood, obtained 28 days after the second AZD1222 dose. All receptors come from an adult who received the AZD1222 COVID-19 vaccine. Both conserved end residues are part of each CDR3. A D gene is named only where the DNA matches it firmly. Only part of the rows carry a size: once, few, many, or a class if the clone is expanded.

>TRBV5-4|TRBJ2-3|.|.
CASSFYGGTDPFTQYF
TGTGCCAGCAGCTTCTACGGGGGGACAGATCCCTTTACGCAGTATTTT
>TRBV10-2|TRBJ2-3|TRBD2|.
CASKLAGGTDTQYF
TGCGCCAGCAAACTAGCGGGGGGCACAGATACGCAGTATTTT
>TRBV5-8|TRBJ1-3|TRBD1|once
CASGFHGTGSGNTIYF
TGTGCCAGCGGATTCCATGGGACAGGCTCTGGAAACACCATATATTTT
>TRBV7-6|TRBJ2-1|.|.
CASSRISSSYNEQFF
TGTGCCAGCAGCCGGATAAGCTCCTCCTACAATGAGCAGTTCTTC
>TRBV4-3|TRBJ1-2|TRBD1|.
CASSQSGDRDHGYTF
TGCGCCAGCAGCCAATCTGGTGACAGGGATCATGGCTACACCTTC
>TRBV9|TRBJ2-5|TRBD2|.
CASSQMGSGEQETQYF
TGTGCCAGTTCTCAGATGGGTAGCGGGGAGCAAGAGACCCAGTACTTC
>TRBV7-2|TRBJ1-1|.|.
CASSLSYLMPEAFF
TGTGCCAGCAGCTTAAGCTATCTTATGCCTGAAGCTTTCTTT
>TRBV7-2|TRBJ2-2|.|.
CASNPLGAGTGELFF
TGTGCCAGCAACCCCCTGGGGGCGGGCACCGGGGAGCTGTTTTTT
>TRBV7-6|TRBJ1-6|.|.
CASSSRTVYNSPLHF
TGTGCCAGCAGCTCCCGGACAGTCTATAATTCACCCCTCCACTTT
>TRBV15|TRBJ2-1|.|.
CATRGRTRNEQFF
TGTGCCACACGCGGACGGACGAGGAATGAGCAGTTCTTC
>TRBV4-3|TRBJ1-6|.|.
CASSQDLPSNSPLHF
TGCGCCAGCAGCCAAGATCTGCCTAGTAATTCACCCCTCCACTTT
>TRBV4-2|TRBJ1-2|TRBD1|once
CASSQDQQGMGYTF
TGTGCCAGCAGCCAAGATCAACAGGGGATGGGCTACACCTTC
>TRBV4-3|TRBJ2-2|.|.
CASSQDAAGSTGELFF
TGCGCCAGCAGCCAAGATGCGGCAGGGTCGACCGGGGAGCTGTTTTTT
>TRBV9|TRBJ2-2|.|.
CASNGGSHTGELFF
TGTGCCAGCAACGGAGGGTCCCACACCGGGGAGCTGTTTTTT
>TRBV12-3/TRBV12-4|TRBJ1-5|.|.
CASSLGSNQPQHF
TGTGCCAGCAGTTTGGGGAGCAATCAGCCCCAGCATTTT
>TRBV19|TRBJ1-2|TRBD1|.
CASSPGQGNYGYTF
TGTGCCAGTAGCCCGGGACAGGGGAACTATGGCTACACCTTC
>TRBV5-4|TRBJ1-6|.|.
CASSLGRGYNSPLHF
TGTGCCAGCAGCTTGGGGAGGGGTTATAATTCACCCCTCCACTTT
>TRBV5-4|TRBJ1-1|.|.
CASSLGSNTEAFF
TGTGCCAGCAGCCTGGGATCAAACACTGAAGCTTTCTTT
>TRBV29-1|TRBJ2-1|.|.
CSVEGSLDARQFF
TGCAGCGTTGAAGGTTCCCTAGACGCCCGGCAGTTCTTC
>TRBV7-8|TRBJ2-1|.|.
CASSHQRRVRNEQFF
TGTGCCAGCAGCCACCAGCGAAGGGTTAGAAATGAGCAGTTCTTC
>TRBV6-4|TRBJ2-1|TRBD2|once
CASSELAGDNEQFF
TGTGCCAGCAGTGAACTAGCGGGGGACAATGAGCAGTTCTTC
>TRBV29-1|TRBJ2-7|.|.
CSALSPADLHEQYF
TGCAGCGCCTTAAGCCCGGCGGATCTCCACGAGCAGTACTTC
>TRBV9|TRBJ1-1|.|few
CASSVGWAGPTEAFF
TGTGCCAGCAGCGTCGGATGGGCTGGCCCCACTGAAGCTTTCTTT
>TRBV7-9|TRBJ2-7|TRBD2|.
CASSSPSGTSGTSSYEQYF
TGTGCCAGCAGCTCGCCTTCCGGGACTAGCGGGACAAGCTCCTACGAGCAGTACTTC
>TRBV5-1|TRBJ2-5|TRBD2|.
CASSRDLASGGKTQYF
TGCGCCAGCAGTCGGGACTTGGCTAGCGGGGGTAAGACCCAGTACTTC
>TRBV4-2|TRBJ1-1|TRBD1|.
CASSQDDTGGWNTEAFF
TGTGCCAGCAGCCAAGACGATACAGGGGGCTGGAACACTGAAGCTTTCTTT
>TRBV14|TRBJ2-6|.|.
CASSHRVSGANVLTF
TGTGCCAGCAGTCACAGGGTCTCTGGGGCCAACGTCCTGACTTTC
>TRBV5-1|TRBJ2-5|.|.
CASSSQSRGEETQYF
TGCGCCAGCAGCTCACAGAGTAGAGGGGAAGAGACCCAGTACTTC
>TRBV9|TRBJ1-5|TRBD1|.
CASSVGGGEDQPQHF
TGTGCCAGCAGCGTAGGAGGGGGCGAGGATCAGCCCCAGCATTTT
>TRBV5-1|TRBJ1-2|TRBD1|once
CASSPTGTYGYTF
TGCGCCAGCAGCCCGACAGGGACCTATGGCTACACCTTC
>TRBV7-9|TRBJ1-6|.|.
CASSFKAGGGNISPLHF
TGTGCCAGCAGCTTCAAAGCCGGAGGGGGGAATATCTCACCCCTCCACTTT
>TRBV27|TRBJ1-2|.|.
CASAGMGDYGYTF
TGTGCCAGCGCCGGGATGGGAGACTATGGCTACACCTTC
>TRBV6-1|TRBJ1-1|.|.
CASSEWETGANTEAFF
TGTGCCAGCAGTGAATGGGAGACGGGGGCTAACACTGAAGCTTTCTTT
>TRBV28|TRBJ1-2|.|few
CASSLVAAGSRGGYTF
TGTGCCAGCAGTTTGGTTGCAGCAGGGTCGAGGGGAGGCTACACCTTC
>TRBV7-2|TRBJ1-2|.|.
CASSLRGNYGYTF
TGTGCCAGCAGCCTACGCGGGAACTATGGCTACACCTTC
>TRBV7-2|TRBJ2-7|TRBD1|few
CASRGTGGSYEQYF
TGTGCCAGCCGAGGGACAGGGGGCTCCTACGAGCAGTACTTC
>TRBV11-2|TRBJ1-1|.|.
CASSLDNRAEDTEAFF
TGTGCCAGCAGCTTAGATAATCGGGCAGAAGACACTGAAGCTTTCTTT
>TRBV19|TRBJ2-1|.|.
CASSWRTYYNEQFF
TGTGCCAGTAGTTGGCGAACGTACTACAATGAGCAGTTCTTC
>TRBV6-5|TRBJ1-5|.|.
CASSYVGRPDQPQHF
TGTGCCAGCAGTTACGTAGGGCGCCCCGATCAGCCCCAGCATTTT
>TRBV28|TRBJ1-2|TRBD1|.
CASSLTAGQGNYGYTF
TGTGCCAGCAGTTTAACCGCGGGACAGGGGAACTATGGCTACACCTTC
>TRBV6-1|TRBJ1-5|.|.
CASSEGSGMGNQPQHF
TGTGCCAGCAGTGAAGGGAGTGGGATGGGCAATCAGCCCCAGCATTTT